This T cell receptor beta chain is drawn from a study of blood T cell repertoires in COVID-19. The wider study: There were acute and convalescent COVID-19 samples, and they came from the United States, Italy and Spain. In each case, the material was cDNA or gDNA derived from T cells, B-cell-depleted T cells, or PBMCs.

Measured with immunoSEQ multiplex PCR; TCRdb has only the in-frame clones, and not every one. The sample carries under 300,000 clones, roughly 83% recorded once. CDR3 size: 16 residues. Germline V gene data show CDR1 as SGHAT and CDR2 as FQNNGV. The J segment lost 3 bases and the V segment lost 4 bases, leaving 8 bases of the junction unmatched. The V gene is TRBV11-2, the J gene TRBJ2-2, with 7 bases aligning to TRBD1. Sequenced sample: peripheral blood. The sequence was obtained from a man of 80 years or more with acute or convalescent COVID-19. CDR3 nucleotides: TGTGCCAGCAGCTCCCCGACAGGGATCCACACCGGGGAGCTGTTTTTT. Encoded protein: CASSSPTGIHTGELFF.